This record looks at one T cell receptor beta chain sequence and its context. Antigen unknown. Germline CDR1 SEHNR, CDR2 FQNEAQ (reference sequence). V gave up 5 bases and J gave up 3 bases; unmatched junction bases: 4. This CDR3 spans 13 amino acids. This record comes from a study of radiotherapy plus CTLA-4 blockade in lung cancer. Study-level points and caveats: Expansion in blood of tumor-derived TCR clones was seen after radiotherapy plus ipilimumab.

This table comes from immunoSEQ multiplex PCR, and its TCRdb copy is limited to in-frame clones, with some not included. Of 45,000 to 60,000 clones in the sample, around 79% are singletons; the top ten hold 8.5% to 9%. This sample comprised peripheral blood, obtained from a patient treated with radiotherapy plus ipilimumab. This receptor was obtained from a human donor with non-small cell lung cancer who had a complete response to radiotherapy plus ipilimumab. V and J are TRBV7-9 and TRBJ2-7; the match to TRBD1 covers 7 bases. CDR3 sequence reads: CASSQGQHYEQYF. The CDR3 DNA reads as TGTGCCAGCAGCCAGGGACAGCACTACGAGCAGTACTTC.